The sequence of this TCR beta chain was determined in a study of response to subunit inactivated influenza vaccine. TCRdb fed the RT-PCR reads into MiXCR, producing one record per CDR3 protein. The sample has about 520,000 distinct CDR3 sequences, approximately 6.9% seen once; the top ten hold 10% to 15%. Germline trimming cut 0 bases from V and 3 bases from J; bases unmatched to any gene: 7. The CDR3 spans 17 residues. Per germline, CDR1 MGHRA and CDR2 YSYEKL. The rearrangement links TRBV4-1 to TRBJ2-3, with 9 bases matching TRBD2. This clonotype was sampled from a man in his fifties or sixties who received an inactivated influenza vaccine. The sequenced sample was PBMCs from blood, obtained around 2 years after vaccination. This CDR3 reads CASSQDGAGGRTDTQYF. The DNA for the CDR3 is TGCGCCAGCAGCCAAGATGGGGCGGGGGGGAGGACAGATACGCAGTATTTT.